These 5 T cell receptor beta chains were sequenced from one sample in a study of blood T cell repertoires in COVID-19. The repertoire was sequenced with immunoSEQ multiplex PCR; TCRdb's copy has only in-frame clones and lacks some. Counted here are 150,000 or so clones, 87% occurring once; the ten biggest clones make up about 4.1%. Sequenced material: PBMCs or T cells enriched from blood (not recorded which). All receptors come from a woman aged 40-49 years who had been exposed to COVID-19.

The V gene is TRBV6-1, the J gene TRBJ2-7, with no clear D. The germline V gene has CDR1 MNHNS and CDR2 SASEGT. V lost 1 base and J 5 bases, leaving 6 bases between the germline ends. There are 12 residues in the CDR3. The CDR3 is CASSEGGNEQYF. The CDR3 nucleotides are TGTGCCAGCAGTGAAGGTGGCAACGAGCAGTACTTC.

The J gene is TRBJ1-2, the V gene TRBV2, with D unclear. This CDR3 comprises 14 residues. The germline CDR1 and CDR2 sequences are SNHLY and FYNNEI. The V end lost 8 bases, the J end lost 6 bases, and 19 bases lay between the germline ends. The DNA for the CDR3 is TGTGCCAGCGGGGAGGCACGTTCTAGGGATGGCTACACCTTC. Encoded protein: CASGEARSRDGYTF.

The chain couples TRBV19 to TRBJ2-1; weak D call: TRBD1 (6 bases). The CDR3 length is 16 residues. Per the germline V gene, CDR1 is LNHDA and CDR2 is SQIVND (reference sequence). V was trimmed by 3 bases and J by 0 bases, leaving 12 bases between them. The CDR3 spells CASSIPGVGSYNEQFF. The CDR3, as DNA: TGTGCCAGTAGTATCCCAGGGGTTGGCTCCTACAATGAGCAGTTCTTC.

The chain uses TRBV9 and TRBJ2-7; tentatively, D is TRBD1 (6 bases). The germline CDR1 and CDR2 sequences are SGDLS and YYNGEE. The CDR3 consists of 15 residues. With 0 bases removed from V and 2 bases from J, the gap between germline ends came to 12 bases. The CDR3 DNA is TGTGCCAGCAGCGTAGGAGGTGGACAGACCTACGAGCAGTACTTC. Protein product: CASSVGGGQTYEQYF.

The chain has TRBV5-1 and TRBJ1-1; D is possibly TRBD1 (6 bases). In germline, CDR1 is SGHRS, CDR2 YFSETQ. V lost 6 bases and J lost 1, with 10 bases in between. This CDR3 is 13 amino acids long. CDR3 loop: CASTGTSNTEAFF. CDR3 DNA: TGCGCCAGCACCGGGACATCGAACACTGAAGCTTTCTTT.